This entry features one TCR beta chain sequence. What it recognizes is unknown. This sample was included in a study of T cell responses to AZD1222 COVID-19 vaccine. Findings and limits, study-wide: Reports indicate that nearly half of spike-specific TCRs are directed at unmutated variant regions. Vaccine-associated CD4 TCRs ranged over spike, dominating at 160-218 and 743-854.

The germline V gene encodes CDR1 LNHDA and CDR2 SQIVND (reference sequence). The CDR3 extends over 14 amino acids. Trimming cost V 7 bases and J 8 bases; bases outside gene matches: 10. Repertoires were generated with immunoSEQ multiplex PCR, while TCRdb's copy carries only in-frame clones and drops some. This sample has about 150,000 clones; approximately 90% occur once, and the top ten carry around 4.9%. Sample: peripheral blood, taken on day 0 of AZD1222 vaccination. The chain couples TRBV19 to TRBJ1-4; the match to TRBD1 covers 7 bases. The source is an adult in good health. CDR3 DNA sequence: TGTGCCAGTACCGGGCTAGACAGGGTCGAAAAACTGTTTTTT. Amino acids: CASTGLDRVEKLFF.